This note documents a single T cell receptor beta chain sequence. What it binds is unknown. Germline CDR1 is SGHRS and CDR2 is YFSETQ. With 1 base removed from V and 4 bases from J, the gap between germline ends came to 10 bases. The CDR3 length is 14 residues. This record belongs to a study of T-cell memory formation after mild COVID-19. On the study more broadly: TCR clusters mostly belonged to single donors. Whole-study results and caveats: Memory from before infection featured some responding clones, which suggests cross-reactive memory joined.

TCRdb passed the 5' RACE reads through MiXCR, listing each CDR3 protein once. The top ten hold 21% of the sample, which has a few hundred thousand distinct CDR3 sequences, 14% seen once. V is TRBV5-1 and J is TRBJ2-3; D gene ambiguous. The TCR sequence derives from a man aged 18 to 29 who had mild COVID-19 (a few samples of this study predate the infection). Cell type and time point are not known. The sequenced material came from PBMCs or a T cell subset sorted from them (not recorded which). This chain's CDR3 is CASSLSNPSDTQYF. The CDR3 DNA sequence: TGCGCCAGCAGCTTGTCCAACCCCTCAGATACGCAGTATTTT.